A selection of T cell receptor beta chains follows, all from one sample in a study of blood T cell repertoires in COVID-19. Using immunoSEQ multiplex PCR, the repertoire was profiled, and TCRdb retains in-frame clones only, with some absent. The table lists 95,000 to 150,000 clones, roughly 89% of them singletons. What was sequenced was PBMCs or T cells enriched from blood (not recorded which). These receptor sequences come from a young woman who had recovered from COVID-19. CDR3s leave out the opening cysteine and the closing phenylalanine or tryptophan. Only some rows state a clone size, as once, few, many or a class for expanded clones.

-,TRBV6-4,13,TRBJ2-3,ASSDGRGDTDTQY
-,TRBV19,11,TRBJ2-3,ASSPPAADTQY
once,TRBV5-1,11,TRBJ2-7,ASSSRGFYEQY
-,TRBV2,14,TRBJ1-1,ASNPGGSKLNTEAF
-,TRBV19,12,TRBJ2-7,ASSIAGYPYEQY
-,TRBV30,12,TRBJ1-1,AWSRGQLNTEAF
-,TRBV14,14,TRBJ2-3,ASSHSLAGYTDTQY
-,TRBV28,12,TRBJ1-2,ASSLWSGEGGYT
once,TRBV7-2,12,TRBJ2-7,ASSLGSSPGEQY
-,TRBV2,11,TRBJ1-1,ASSSDRDTEAF
-,TRBV11-2,15,TRBJ2-5,ASSPGTSGRVQETQY
-,TRBV11-2,13,TRBJ2-1,ASSQSGSSYNEQF
-,TRBV2,17,TRBJ2-3,ASSEPGTSGSGSTDTQY
-,TRBV6-5,9,TRBJ1-2,AISQGYGYT
-,TRBV28,9,TRBJ2-5,ASSYGETQY
-,TRBV19,15,TRBJ2-4,ASSEREEGLAKNIQY
-,TRBV4-2,14,TRBJ2-5,ASSQDGLAGEKTQY